This T cell receptor beta chain was recorded in a study of blood T cells in healthy people across ages (dated by TCRdb to 2015 to 2017). The study in broad terms: Template switching captured roughly one uniquely barcoded TCR beta cDNA molecule per two T cells in model experiments. Using the same blood draw, the study looked at two additional independent replicas of 1 million unique cDNA reads for two donors, one aged 18 to 30 and the other aged 80 or older. To avoid experimental bias, donors of different ages were randomly spread across the sequencing lanes. To track age-related changes in TCR beta repertoire diversity, the study relied on deep sequencing normalized with unique cDNA molecular identifiers. The donors were divided into four age groups: young (average roughly 17 years), middle-aged (around 41), aged (about 60) and long-lived (82). The full study reports these points: Observed TCR beta diversity per million T cells fell roughly linearly with age, and a significant reduction was already apparent by age about 43. Observed TCR beta diversity correlated strongly with the percentage of naive T cells measured by flow cytometry. Estimates of total diversity based on one million sequenced T cells were considered lower bounds and underestimates. Conclusive comparison of naive and antigen-experienced compartments was prevented by the profiling of bulk unsorted PBMCs. The long-lived group showed more naive CD4+ T cells, fewer expanded clones and increased TCR diversity than the aged group, suggesting age selection. Because the CMV infection status of the donors was unknown, age-related changes in expanded clonotypes may potentially have been confounded.

V loses 0 bases of germline sequence and J loses 4 bases, and the interval between the two ends is 10 bases. The CDR3 spans 14 residues, from the cysteine through the phenylalanine. This entry keeps only the CDR3 DNA: 42 bases, framed from base 1. CDR1 and CDR2, per the germline V gene, are MGHRA and YSYEKL. The donors were some 36 Caucasian individuals from Russia, aged roughly 6 to 90 years, who were systemically healthy. Each donor gave 8 to 10 milliliters of peripheral blood, drawn into EDTA-treated Vacutainer tubes. Ficoll-Paque density-gradient centrifugation was used to isolate PBMCs, with at least 6 million per sample. Total RNA was extracted from PBMCs with Trizol reagent, with at least 6 micrograms obtained per sample. For every donor, flow cytometry on a PBMC aliquot measured the percentage of naive CD45RAhigh/CD27high T cells. This clonotype was seen just once. The specificity of this receptor is unknown. Qualities for individual bases were not recorded, and no much larger clone is one base off. Evidence from one read is weak.

Preparation of the library involved 5' RACE. The sequencer was an Illumina HiSeq 2500. The second PCR ran for roughly 7 to 12 cycles and used a J-beta primer mix along with a sample-barcoded 5' primer. Each TCR beta cDNA molecule received a unique molecular identifier from a template-switch 5' adaptor carrying 12 random nucleotides. At least 2.5 million CDR3-containing paired-end reads were obtained from each sample. The Mint cDNA synthesis kit, primed by a TRBC-specific oligonucleotide, was used to synthesize first-strand cDNA from all RNA. Following uracil-DNA glycosylase treatment, a first 18-cycle PCR with universal primers M1SS and BC2_uni_R was performed on all cDNA. Processing in the source paper ran as follows. For normalization, 1 million high-quality reads were randomly selected from each sample, with every read carrying a distinct molecular identifier. Reads sharing molecular identifiers were discarded rather than binned into consensus sequences. MiTCR, with a Q25 quality threshold and the strictest error-elimination algorithm, was used for CDR3 identification, clonotype clustering and error correction. A nonparametric unseen species model with Euler transformation was used to estimate a lower bound on total TCR beta diversity. TCRdb applied fastp at Q25 and MiXCR to the public reads, then kept only in-frame beta chains. Rows merge per CDR3 protein into single entries with the most common DNA and genes. The V and J calls come from TCRdb's annotation, not from the publication. The sample has approximately 730,000 distinct CDR3 sequences on record, approximately 53% of them singletons. The leading ten clones occupy around 40% of the sample.

Sequencing was performed on blood. The V and J segments used are TRBV4-1 and TRBJ2-7, with the D gene uncertain. The source is a man at least 80 years old in good health. The nucleotides read TGCGCCAGCAGCCAAGACGTTAGGATGTACGAGCAGTACTTC. It specifies CASSQDVRMYEQYF.